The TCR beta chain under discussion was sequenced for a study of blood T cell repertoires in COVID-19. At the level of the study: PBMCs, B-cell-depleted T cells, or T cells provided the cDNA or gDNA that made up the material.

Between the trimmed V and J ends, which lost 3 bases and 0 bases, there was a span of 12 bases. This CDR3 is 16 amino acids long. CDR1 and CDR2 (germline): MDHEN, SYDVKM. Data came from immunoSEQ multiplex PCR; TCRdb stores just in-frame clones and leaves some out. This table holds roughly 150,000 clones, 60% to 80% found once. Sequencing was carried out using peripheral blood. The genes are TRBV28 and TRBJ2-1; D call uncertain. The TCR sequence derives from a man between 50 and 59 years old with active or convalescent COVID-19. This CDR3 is CASSFIRSLSYNEQFF. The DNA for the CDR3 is TGTGCCAGCAGTTTTATCCGAAGCCTCTCCTACAATGAGCAGTTCTTC.